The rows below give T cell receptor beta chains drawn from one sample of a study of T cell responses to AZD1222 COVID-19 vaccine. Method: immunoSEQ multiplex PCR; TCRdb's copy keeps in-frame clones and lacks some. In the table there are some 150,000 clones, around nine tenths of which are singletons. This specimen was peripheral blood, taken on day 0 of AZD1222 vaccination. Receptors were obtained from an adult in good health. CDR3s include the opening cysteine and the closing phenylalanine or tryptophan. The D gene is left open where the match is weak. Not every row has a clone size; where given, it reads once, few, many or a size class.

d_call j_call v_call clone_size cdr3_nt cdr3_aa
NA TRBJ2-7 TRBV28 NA TGTGCCAGCAGTCTAACCGGGCCTCCAGACGAGCAGTACTTC CASSLTGPPDEQYF
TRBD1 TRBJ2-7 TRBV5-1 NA TGCGCCAGCAGCAGGGGACAGGGTTCCCTCGAGCAGTACTTC CASSRGQGSLEQYF
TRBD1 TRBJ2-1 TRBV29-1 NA TGCAGCGTTGGACAGGGGGCAGGCGAGCAGTTCTTC CSVGQGAGEQFF
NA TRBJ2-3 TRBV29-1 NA TGCAGCGTTGGGGGTCGGGGTAATACGCAGTATTTT CSVGGRGNTQYF
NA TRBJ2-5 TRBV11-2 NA TGTGCCAGCAGCTTGGACGAGGGGACCCAGTACTTC CASSLDEGTQYF
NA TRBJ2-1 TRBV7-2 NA TGTGCCAGCAGCTTAGGGTGGGGGGACCTCTCCTACAATGAGCAGTTCTTC CASSLGWGDLSYNEQFF
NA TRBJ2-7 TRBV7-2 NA TGTGCCAGCAGCTTAGGAAGAGGTGCTGGGGGGCAGTACTTC CASSLGRGAGGQYF
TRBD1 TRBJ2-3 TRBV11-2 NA TGTGCCAGCAGCTTAACAGGGGGCCTAACAGATACGCAGTATTTT CASSLTGGLTDTQYF
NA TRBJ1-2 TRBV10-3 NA TGTGCCATCGGACCTTTCGGCGGGGGAGCTAACTATGGCTACACCTTC CAIGPFGGGANYGYTF
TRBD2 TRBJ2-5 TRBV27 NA TGTGCCAGCAGTTTATCATGGCTAGCGGGATCTCGAGAGACCCAGTACTTC CASSLSWLAGSRETQYF
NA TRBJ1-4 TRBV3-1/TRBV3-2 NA TGTGCCAGCAGCCAAATAAGTGGAGAGTACCGTGAAAAACTGTTTTTT CASSQISGEYREKLFF
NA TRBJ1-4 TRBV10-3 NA TGTGCCATCAGTGATCCTGACGGGGAAAAACTGTTTTTT CAISDPDGEKLFF
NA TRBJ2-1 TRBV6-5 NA TGTGCCAGCAGTTTTTCACTCAATGAGCAGTTCTTC CASSFSLNEQFF
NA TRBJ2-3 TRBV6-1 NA TGTGCCAGCAGCCTATGGACAGGAGGGGATACGCAGTATTTT CASSLWTGGDTQYF
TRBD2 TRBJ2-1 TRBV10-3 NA TGTGCCATCAGTGATTCGGGACTAGCGGGTGAGCAGTTCTTC CAISDSGLAGEQFF
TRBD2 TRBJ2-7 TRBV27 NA TGTGCCAGTTCTTGGGGGGGCTCCTACGAGCAGTACTTC CASSWGGSYEQYF
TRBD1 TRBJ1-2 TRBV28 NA TGTGCCAGCAAGGCGGGACAGGGGTTAGGCTACACCTTC CASKAGQGLGYTF
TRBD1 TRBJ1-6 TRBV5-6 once TGTGCCAGCAGCCCGGGACAGGGAGGGTTTTATAATTCACCCCTCCACTTT CASSPGQGGFYNSPLHF
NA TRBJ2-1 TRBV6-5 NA TGTGCCAGCAGTTCCCAGGGGCGCGGGAGACGCAATGAGCAGTTCTTC CASSSQGRGRRNEQFF
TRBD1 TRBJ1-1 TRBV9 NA TGTGCCAGCAGCGCGTTCGGGACAGCAACTTTCTTT CASSAFGTATFF
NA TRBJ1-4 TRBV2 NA TGTGCCAGCAGTGAAGGTCACATTTTAGATGAAAAACTGTTTTTT CASSEGHILDEKLFF